The 4 T cell receptor beta chains below all came from one sample that was sequenced in a study of T cell repertoires in cytomegalovirus infection. TCRdb re-called the reads with MiXCR, one entry per CDR3 protein. The sample includes 350,000 to 550,000 distinct CDR3 sequences, roughly 30% of them seen just once. The sequenced sample was PBMCs. The source of these receptors is a human donor in good health (CMV status not recorded). Some clones in this sample may be carry-over from other donors' samples.

Note on this clonotype: One junction end does not reproduce the germline sequence, and a read error may be involved. The chain employs TRBV7-2 and TRBJ1-2; unclear D gene. Germline CDR1 is SGHTA and CDR2 is FQGNSA. The CDR3 extends over 14 amino acids. The CDR3 DNA follows: TGTGCCAGCAGCTTCAGTGGATCGCTCTATGGCTACCCCTTC. Translating gives CASSFSGSLYGYPF.

The rearrangement uses TRBV5-1 and TRBJ2-7; D is uncertain. The CDR3 loop spans 15 amino acids. Germline assignment: CDR1 SGHRS and CDR2 YFSETQ. The V end lost 5 bases, the J end lost 6 bases, and 21 bases lay between the germline ends. The CDR3 here is CASRPASSPPSEQYF. The CDR3 region has the DNA TGCGCCAGCAGGCCAGCATCCTCTCCCCCGTCCGAGCAGTACTTC. The variable domain in full, with the rest retrieved from reference TRBV5-1 and TRBJ2-7, is KAGVTQTPRYLIKTRGQQVTLSCSPISGHRSVSWYQQTPGQGLQFLFEYFSETQRNKGNFPGRFSGRQFSNSRSEMNVSTLELGDSALYLCASRPASSPPSEQYFGPGTRLTVT.

This chain uses TRBV6-2 or TRBV6-3 with TRBJ1-5; TRBD1 is a possible D gene (5 bases). This CDR3 is built from 15 residues. V lost 6 bases and J lost 4, with 16 bases in between. Germline V lookup: CDR1 MNHEY, CDR2 SVGEGT. CDR3 sequence reads: CASSRGGGLNQPQHF. DNA of the CDR3: TGTGCCAGCAGCCGCGGGGGGGGTTTAAATCAGCCCCAGCATTTT.

This clonotype was seen at least ten times. The chain uses TRBV12-3 or TRBV12-4 and TRBJ2-5; 8 bases line up with TRBD2. The CDR3 covers 14 residues. Unmatched junction bases numbered 2, after V lost 4 bases and J lost 1 base. For the CDR3, the DNA is TGTGCCAGCAGTTCGACTAGCGTCCAAGAGACCCAGTACTTC. It encodes CASSSTSVQETQYF.